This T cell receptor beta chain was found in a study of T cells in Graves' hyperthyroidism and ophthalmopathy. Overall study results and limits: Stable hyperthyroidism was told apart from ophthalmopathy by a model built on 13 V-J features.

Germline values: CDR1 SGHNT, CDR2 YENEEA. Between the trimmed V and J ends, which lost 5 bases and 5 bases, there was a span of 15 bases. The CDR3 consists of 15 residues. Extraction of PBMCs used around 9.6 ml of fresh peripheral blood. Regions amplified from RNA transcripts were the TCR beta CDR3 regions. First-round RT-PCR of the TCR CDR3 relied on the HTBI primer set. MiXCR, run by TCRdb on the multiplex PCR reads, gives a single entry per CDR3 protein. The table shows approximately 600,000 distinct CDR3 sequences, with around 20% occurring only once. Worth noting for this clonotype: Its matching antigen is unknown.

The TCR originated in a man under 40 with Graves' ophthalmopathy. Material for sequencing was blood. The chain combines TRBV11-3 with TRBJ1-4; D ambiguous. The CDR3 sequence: CASSLGGGGNEKLFF. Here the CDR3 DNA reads TGTGCCAGCAGCCTGGGTGGCGGCGGAAATGAAAAACTGTTTTTT.